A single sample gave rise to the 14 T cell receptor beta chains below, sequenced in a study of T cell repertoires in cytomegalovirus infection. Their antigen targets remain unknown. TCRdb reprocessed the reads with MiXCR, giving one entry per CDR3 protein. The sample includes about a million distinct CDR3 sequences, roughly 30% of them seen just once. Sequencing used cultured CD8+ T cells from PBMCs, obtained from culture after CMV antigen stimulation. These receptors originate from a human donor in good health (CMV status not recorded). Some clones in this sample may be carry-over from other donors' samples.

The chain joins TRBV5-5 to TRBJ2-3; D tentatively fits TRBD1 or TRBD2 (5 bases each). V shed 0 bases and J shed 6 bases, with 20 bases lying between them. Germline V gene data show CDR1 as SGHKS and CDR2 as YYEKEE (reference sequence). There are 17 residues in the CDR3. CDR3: CASSLEWGGPVVDTQYF. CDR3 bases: TGTGCCAGCAGCTTGGAGTGGGGCGGGCCGGTGGTGGATACGCAGTATTTT.

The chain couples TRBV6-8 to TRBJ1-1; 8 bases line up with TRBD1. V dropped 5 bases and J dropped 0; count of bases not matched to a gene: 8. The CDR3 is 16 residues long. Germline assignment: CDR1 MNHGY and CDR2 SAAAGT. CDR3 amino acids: CASSVGQGRMNTEAFF. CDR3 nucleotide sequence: TGTGCCAGCAGTGTCGGACAGGGTAGGATGAACACTGAAGCTTTCTTT.

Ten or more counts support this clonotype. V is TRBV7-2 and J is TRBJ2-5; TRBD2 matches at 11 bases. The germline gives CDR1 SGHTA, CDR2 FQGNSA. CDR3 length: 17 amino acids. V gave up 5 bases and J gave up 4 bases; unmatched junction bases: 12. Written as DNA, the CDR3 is TGTGCCAGCAGCGTTAGCGGGGGGGCTGGGATAGTAGAGACCCAGTACTTC. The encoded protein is CASSVSGGAGIVETQYF.

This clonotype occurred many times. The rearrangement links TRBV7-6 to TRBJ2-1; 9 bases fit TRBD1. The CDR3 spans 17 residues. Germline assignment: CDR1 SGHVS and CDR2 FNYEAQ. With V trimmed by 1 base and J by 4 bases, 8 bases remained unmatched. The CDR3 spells CASSLVYRGPSYNEQFF. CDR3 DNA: TGTGCCAGCAGCTTAGTTTACAGGGGGCCAAGTTACAATGAGCAGTTCTTC.

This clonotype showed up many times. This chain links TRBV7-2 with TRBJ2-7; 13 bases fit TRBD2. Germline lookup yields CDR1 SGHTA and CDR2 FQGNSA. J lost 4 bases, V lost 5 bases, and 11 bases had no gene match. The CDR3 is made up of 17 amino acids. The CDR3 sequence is CASSETSGGAGGYEQYF. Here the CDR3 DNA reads TGTGCCAGCAGCGAAACTAGCGGGGGGGCCGGTGGATACGAGCAGTACTTC.

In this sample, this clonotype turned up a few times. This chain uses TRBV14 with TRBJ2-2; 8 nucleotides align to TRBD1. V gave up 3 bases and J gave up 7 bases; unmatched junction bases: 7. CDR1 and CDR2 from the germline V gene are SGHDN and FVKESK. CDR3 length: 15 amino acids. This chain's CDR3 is CASSQWTGLGGELFF. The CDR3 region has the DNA TGTGCCAGCAGCCAGTGGACAGGGCTGGGCGGGGAGCTGTTTTTT.

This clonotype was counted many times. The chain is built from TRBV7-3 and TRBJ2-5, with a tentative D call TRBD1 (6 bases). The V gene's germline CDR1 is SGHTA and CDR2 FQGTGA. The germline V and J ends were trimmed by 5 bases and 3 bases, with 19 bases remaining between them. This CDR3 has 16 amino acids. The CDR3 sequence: CASSAQGPQGEETQYF. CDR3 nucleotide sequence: TGTGCCAGCAGCGCACAGGGTCCCCAGGGAGAAGAGACCCAGTACTTC.

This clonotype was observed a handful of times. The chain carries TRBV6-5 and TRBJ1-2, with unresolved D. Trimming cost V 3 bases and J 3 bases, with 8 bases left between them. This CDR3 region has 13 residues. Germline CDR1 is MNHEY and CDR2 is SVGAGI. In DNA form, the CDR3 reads TGTGCCAGCAGTTATAGCCGTGACTATGGCTACACCTTC. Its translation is CASSYSRDYGYTF.

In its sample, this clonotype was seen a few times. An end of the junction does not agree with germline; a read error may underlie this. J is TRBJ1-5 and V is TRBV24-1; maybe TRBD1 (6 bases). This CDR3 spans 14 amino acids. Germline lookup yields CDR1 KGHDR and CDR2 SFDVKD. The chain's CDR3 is CATSAGGRNQPQHF. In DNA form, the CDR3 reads TGTGCCACCAGTGCCGGGGGCCGCAACCAGCCCCAGCATTTT.

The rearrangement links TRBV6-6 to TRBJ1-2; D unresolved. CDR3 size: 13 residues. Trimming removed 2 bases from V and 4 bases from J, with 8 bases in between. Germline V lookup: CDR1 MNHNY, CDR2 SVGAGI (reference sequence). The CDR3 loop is CASSYDAGYGYTF. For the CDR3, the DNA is TGTGCCAGCAGTTACGATGCAGGCTATGGCTACACCTTC.

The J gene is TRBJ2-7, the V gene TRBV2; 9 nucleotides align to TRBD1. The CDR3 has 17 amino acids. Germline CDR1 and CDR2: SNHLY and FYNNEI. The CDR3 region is CASSENPWDREAYEQNV. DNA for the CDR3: TGTGCCAGCAGTGAAAACCCTTGGGACAGGGAAGCCTACGAGCAGAACGTC.

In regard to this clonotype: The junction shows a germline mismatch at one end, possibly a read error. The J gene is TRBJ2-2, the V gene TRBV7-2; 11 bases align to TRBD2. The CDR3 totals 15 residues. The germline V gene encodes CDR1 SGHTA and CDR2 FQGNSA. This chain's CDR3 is CASTVAGGLVGEPFF. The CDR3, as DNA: TGTGCCAGCACCGTAGCGGGGGGGCTGGTCGGGGAGCCGTTTTTT. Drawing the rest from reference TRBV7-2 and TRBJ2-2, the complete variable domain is GAGVSQSPSNKVTEKGKDVELRCDPISGHTALYWYRQSLGQGLEFLIYFQGNSAPDKSGLPSDRFSAERTGGSVSTLTIQRTQQEDSAVYLCASTVAGGLVGEPFFGEGSRLTVL.

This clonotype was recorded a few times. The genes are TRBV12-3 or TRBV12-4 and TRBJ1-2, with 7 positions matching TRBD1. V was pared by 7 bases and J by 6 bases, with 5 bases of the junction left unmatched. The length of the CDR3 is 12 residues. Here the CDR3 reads CASTIGGHGYTF. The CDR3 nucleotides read TGTGCCAGCACTATAGGGGGCCATGGCTACACCTTC.

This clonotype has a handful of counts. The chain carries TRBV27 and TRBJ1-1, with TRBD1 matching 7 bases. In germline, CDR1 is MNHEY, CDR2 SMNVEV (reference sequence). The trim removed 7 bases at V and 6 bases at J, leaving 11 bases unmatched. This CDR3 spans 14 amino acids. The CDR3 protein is CASNPLAGGPEAFF. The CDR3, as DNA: TGTGCCAGCAACCCTCTAGCAGGGGGACCTGAAGCTTTCTTT.